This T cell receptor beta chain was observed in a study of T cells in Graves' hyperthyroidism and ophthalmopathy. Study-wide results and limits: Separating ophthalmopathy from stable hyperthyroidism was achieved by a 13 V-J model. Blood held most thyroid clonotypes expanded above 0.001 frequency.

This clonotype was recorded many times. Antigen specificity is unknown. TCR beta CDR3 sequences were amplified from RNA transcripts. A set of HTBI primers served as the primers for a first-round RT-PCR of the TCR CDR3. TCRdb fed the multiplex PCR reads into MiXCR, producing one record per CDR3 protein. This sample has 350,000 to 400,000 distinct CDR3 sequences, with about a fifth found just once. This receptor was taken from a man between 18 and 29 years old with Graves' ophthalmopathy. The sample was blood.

CDR3 sequence (DNA): TGTGCCAGCCTCCCCAGGGAGAACTCTGGAAACACCATATATTTT. It translates to CASLPRENSGNTIYF. The rearrangement links TRBV12-3 or TRBV12-4 to TRBJ1-3; D possibly corresponds to TRBD1 (5 bases). Trimming took off 8 bases at V and 0 bases at J, with 14 bases between the two ends. The CDR3 loop spans 15 amino acids.